These T cell receptor beta chains were read from a single sample in a study of T cell responses to AZD1222 COVID-19 vaccine. Profiled with immunoSEQ multiplex PCR; TCRdb holds only in-frame clones, not every one. The sample consists of approximately 170,000 clones, more than 90% of them appearing once. Sequenced here: peripheral blood, sampled on day 0 of AZD1222 vaccination. These receptors were taken from an adult in good health. CDR3s leave out the opening cysteine and the closing phenylalanine or tryptophan.

CDR3 protein | J gene | CDR3 length | V gene
ASSTGQNTGELF | TRBJ2-2 | 12 | TRBV9
ASSQRQTGGTEAF | TRBJ1-1 | 13 | TRBV6-5
ASSPGDSLNTEAF | TRBJ1-1 | 13 | TRBV7-9
ASSYSLRQGGGYT | TRBJ1-2 | 13 | TRBV6-6
ASSQDKTGTQY | TRBJ2-3 | 11 | TRBV4-3
ASSTGHNTGELF | TRBJ2-2 | 12 | TRBV11-2
AAYRVSGNTIY | TRBJ1-3 | 11 | TRBV6-5
ASNDRVRGNRDTQY | TRBJ2-3 | 14 | TRBV19
ATRVGWGSANTEAF | TRBJ1-1 | 14 | TRBV15
ASSLARNSNQPQH | TRBJ1-5 | 13 | TRBV5-5
ASSLNQGSYEQY | TRBJ2-7 | 12 | TRBV5-8
ASSQDPHRNTEAF | TRBJ1-1 | 13 | TRBV14
ASSPLKTSGRAINEQF | TRBJ2-1 | 16 | TRBV23-1
ASSPKRGTGTNYGYT | TRBJ1-2 | 15 | TRBV6-6
ASSPPAGTNYGYT | TRBJ1-2 | 13 | TRBV18
ASSIRGGASYNEQF | TRBJ2-1 | 14 | TRBV19
ASSDTGAVIQY | TRBJ2-4 | 11 | TRBV25-1
SASRLRVNQPQH | TRBJ1-5 | 12 | TRBV20-1
ASRPNTGTDTQY | TRBJ2-3 | 12 | TRBV19
ASSHRTSGLRTGELF | TRBJ2-2 | 15 | TRBV4-1
SVASVDEQY | TRBJ2-7 | 9 | TRBV29-1
ASSQDSLPPLH | TRBJ1-6 | 11 | TRBV4-2
ASSPDRGRGYT | TRBJ1-2 | 11 | TRBV18
ASSLGPGTPQRYGYT | TRBJ1-2 | 15 | TRBV5-1
ASSEAAVNRHGYT | TRBJ1-2 | 13 | TRBV2
ASSQRSGGNYGYT | TRBJ1-2 | 13 | TRBV3-1/TRBV3-2
ASKAGAYSGANVLT | TRBJ2-6 | 14 | TRBV2
ASSLKLGITEAF | TRBJ1-1 | 12 | TRBV5-4
ASSITGAWGQPQH | TRBJ1-5 | 13 | TRBV19
ASSFIGGSSYNEQF | TRBJ2-1 | 14 | TRBV7-2
ASRFSESSYNEQF | TRBJ2-1 | 13 | TRBV6-5
ASSRDRGDEQF | TRBJ2-1 | 11 | TRBV13
AWSLTTGAGNTIY | TRBJ1-3 | 13 | TRBV30
ASSEAARAVGGYT | TRBJ1-2 | 13 | TRBV6-1
ASSLRQGGYGYT | TRBJ1-2 | 12 | TRBV3-1/TRBV3-2
ASSRTSGRRETQY | TRBJ2-5 | 13 | TRBV3-1/TRBV3-2
ASSPKPPAYNEQF | TRBJ2-1 | 13 | TRBV18
ASSSRQGVSSYEQY | TRBJ2-7 | 14 | TRBV7-8
ASIRDGGGTEAF | TRBJ1-1 | 12 | TRBV6-5
ASSLASANPLH | TRBJ1-6 | 11 | TRBV5-1
ASSSATVEQF | TRBJ2-1 | 10 | TRBV5-6
ASSQDPQGRNQPQH | TRBJ1-5 | 14 | TRBV4-2
ASSLPRGTISYEQY | TRBJ2-7 | 14 | TRBV18
SVGQPNTEAF | TRBJ1-1 | 10 | TRBV29-1
ASSQDGPGGTGELF | TRBJ2-2 | 14 | TRBV4-1
ASSPRTGGPYGYT | TRBJ1-2 | 13 | TRBV27
ASSLDQGRETQY | TRBJ2-5 | 12 | TRBV5-1
ASSQERGLKLF | TRBJ1-4 | 11 | TRBV4-1
ASSYGSSGNTIY | TRBJ1-3 | 12 | TRBV6-5
ASSFSGANNQPQH | TRBJ1-5 | 13 | TRBV6-2/TRBV6-3
ASNPAGTSYGYT | TRBJ1-2 | 12 | TRBV6-5
ASSQGLRHNEQF | TRBJ2-1 | 12 | TRBV6-5
ASSLGGSTEAF | TRBJ1-1 | 11 | TRBV12-3/TRBV12-4
ASSFPQASGGEQF | TRBJ2-1 | 13 | TRBV27
ASSLGTVDLT | . | 10 | TRBV3-1/TRBV3-2